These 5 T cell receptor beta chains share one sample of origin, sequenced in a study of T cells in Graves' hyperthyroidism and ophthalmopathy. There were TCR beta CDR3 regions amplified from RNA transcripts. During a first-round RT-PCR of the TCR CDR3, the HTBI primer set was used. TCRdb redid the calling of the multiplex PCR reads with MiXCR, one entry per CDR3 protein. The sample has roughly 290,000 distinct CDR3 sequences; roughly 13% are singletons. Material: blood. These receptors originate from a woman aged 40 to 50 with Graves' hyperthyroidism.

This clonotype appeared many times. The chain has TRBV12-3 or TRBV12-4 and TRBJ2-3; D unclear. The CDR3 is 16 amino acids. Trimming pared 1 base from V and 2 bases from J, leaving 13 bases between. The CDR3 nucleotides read TGTGCCAGCAGTTTAGGAACTACATATGTCACAGATACGCAGTATTTT. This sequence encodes CASSLGTTYVTDTQYF.

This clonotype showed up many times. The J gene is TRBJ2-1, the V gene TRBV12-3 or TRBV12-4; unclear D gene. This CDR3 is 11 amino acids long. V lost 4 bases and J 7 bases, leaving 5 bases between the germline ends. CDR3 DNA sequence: TGTGCCAGCAGTTCAATAAATGAGCAGTTCTTC. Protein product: CASSSINEQFF.

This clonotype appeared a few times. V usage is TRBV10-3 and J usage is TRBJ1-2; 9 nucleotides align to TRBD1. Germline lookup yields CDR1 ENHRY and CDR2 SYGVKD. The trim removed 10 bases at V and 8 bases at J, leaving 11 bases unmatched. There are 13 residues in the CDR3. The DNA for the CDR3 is TGTGCCAGCTGGACAGGGGACAGTGCGGGCTACACCTTC. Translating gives CASWTGDSAGYTF.

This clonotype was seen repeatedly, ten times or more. This CDR3 is CASSPKGNTEAFF. As DNA, the CDR3 is TGTGCCAGCAGCCCCAAAGGGAACACTGAAGCTTTCTTT. The V gene is TRBV3-1, the J gene TRBJ1-1; no clear D. The germline V gene has CDR1 LGHDT and CDR2 YNNKEL (reference sequence). This CDR3 is 13 amino acids long. V lost 4 bases and J 1 base, leaving 7 bases between the germline ends.

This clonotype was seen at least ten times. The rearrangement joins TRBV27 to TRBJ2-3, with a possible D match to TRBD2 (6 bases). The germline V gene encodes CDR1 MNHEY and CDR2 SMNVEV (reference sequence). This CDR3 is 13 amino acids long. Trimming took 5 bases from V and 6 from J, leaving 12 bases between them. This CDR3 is CASSPRRGDTQYF. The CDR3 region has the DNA TGTGCCAGCAGTCCCCGCCGGGGGGATACGCAGTATTTT.